The present TCR beta chain was sequenced within a study of Graves' ophthalmopathy and Graves' hyperthyroidism. A few counts support this clonotype. RNA transcripts served as template for amplifying TCR beta CDR3 sequences. RT-PCR in the first round used HTBI primers; a second-round multiplex PCR followed. TCRdb independently ran MiXCR on the multiplex PCR reads; one entry per CDR3 protein. The sample has around 1,200,000 distinct CDR3 sequences, about 38% seen once; the top ten hold over 8.5%. The CDR3 loop spans 16 amino acids. Per germline, CDR1 SGHVS and CDR2 FQNEAQ. With 1 base clipped from V and 6 bases from J, the junction kept 9 bases outside the gene matches.

The sequencing sample was made of peripheral blood or thyroid tissue (not recorded which). This sequence was found in an adult man with Graves' hyperthyroidism. This rearrangement joins TRBV7-8 to TRBJ1-5; 7 nucleotides align to TRBD1. This CDR3 is CASSLGVTGTGQPQHF. Written as DNA, the CDR3 is TGTGCCAGCAGCTTAGGAGTGACAGGGACGGGTCAGCCCCAGCATTTT.